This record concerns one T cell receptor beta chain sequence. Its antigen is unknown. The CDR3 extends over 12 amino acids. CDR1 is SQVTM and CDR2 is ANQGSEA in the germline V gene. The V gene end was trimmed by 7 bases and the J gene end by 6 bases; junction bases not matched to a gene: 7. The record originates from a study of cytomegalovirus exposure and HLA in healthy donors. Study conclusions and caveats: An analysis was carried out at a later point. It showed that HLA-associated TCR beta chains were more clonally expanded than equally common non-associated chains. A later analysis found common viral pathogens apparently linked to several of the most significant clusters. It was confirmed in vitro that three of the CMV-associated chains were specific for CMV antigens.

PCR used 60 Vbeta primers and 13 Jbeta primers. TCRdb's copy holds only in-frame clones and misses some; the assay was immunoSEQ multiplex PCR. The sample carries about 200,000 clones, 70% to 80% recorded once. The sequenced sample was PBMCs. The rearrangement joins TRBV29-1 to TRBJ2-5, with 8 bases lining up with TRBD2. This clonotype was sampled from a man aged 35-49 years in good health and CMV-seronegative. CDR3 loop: CSAPGRGKTQYF. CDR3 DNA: TGCAGCGCCCCCGGGAGGGGAAAGACCCAGTACTTC.